The clone carrying this T cell receptor (beta chain) has ten or more counts. What it binds is not known. MiXCR, applied by TCRdb to the 5' RACE reads, yields one record per CDR3 protein. The sample yields some 250,000 distinct CDR3 sequences, around 17% seen once. The sample originates from a study of T-cell memory formation after mild COVID-19. General study findings and limits: Mainly CM and EM harbored the contracting CD4+ clones; mainly EMRA harbored the CD8+ ones.

Looked up from germline, CDR1 is SGHTA and CDR2 is FQGNSA. The CDR3 length is 12 residues. V gave up 1 base and J gave up 13 bases, with 11 bases separating them. Specimen: PBMCs or a T cell subset sorted from them (not recorded which). This clonotype was sampled from a young man who had mild COVID-19 (a few samples of this study predate the infection). Cell type and time point are not known. This rearrangement joins TRBV7-2 to TRBJ2-1; a weak D match, TRBD2 (5 bases). The CDR3: CASSLEYGIQFF. The CDR3, as DNA: TGTGCCAGCAGCTTAGAGTACGGGATTCAGTTCTTC.